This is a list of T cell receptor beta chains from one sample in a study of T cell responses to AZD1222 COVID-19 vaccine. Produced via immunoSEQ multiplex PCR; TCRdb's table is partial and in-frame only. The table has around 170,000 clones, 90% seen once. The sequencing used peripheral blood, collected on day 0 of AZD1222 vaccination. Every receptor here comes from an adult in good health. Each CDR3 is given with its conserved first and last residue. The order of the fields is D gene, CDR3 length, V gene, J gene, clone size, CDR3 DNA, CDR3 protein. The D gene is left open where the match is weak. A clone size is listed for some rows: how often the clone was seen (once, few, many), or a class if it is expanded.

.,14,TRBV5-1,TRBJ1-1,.,TGCGCCAGCAGCTTGGCCAGGGAGGTCACTGAAGCTTTCTTT,CASSLAREVTEAFF
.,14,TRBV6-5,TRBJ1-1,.,TGTGCCAGCACCGGGGACGGGGGTAATTTTGAAGCTTTCTTT,CASTGDGGNFEAFF
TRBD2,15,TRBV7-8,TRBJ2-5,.,TGTGCCAGCAGCCCCAGGTCTAGCGGTCAAGAGACCCAGTACTTC,CASSPRSSGQETQYF
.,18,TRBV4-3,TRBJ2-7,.,TGCGCCAGCAGCCAAGATCGCCGACGGGGGGCCACAACCTACGAGCAGTACTTC,CASSQDRRRGATTYEQYF
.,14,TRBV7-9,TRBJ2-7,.,TGTGCCAGCAGCCCCCTCCCCCAGGGTGACGAGCAGTACTTC,CASSPLPQGDEQYF
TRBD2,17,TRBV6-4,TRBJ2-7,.,TGTGCCAGCAGTGACTTGGGGACTAGCGGGCCTAGTTACGAGCAGTACTTC,CASSDLGTSGPSYEQYF
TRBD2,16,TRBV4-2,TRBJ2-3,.,TGTGCCAGCAGCCGTTTAAGCGGGGGGTTCGTCGATACGCAGTATTTT,CASSRLSGGFVDTQYF
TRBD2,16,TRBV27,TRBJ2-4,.,TGTGCCAGCAGTCTCCGCGGGGGTAATGGCAAAAACATTCAGTACTTC,CASSLRGGNGKNIQYF
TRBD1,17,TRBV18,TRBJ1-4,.,TGTGCCAGCTCACTAGGGACAGGGTACTCAACTAATGAAAAACTGTTTTTT,CASSLGTGYSTNEKLFF
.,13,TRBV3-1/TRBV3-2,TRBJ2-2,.,TGTGCCAGCAGCCTGTTAAACACCGGGGAGCTGTTTTTT,CASSLLNTGELFF
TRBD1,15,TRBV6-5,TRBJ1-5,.,TGTGCCACCTACAGGGGTCGTAATAGCAATCAGCCCCAGCATTTT,CATYRGRNSNQPQHF
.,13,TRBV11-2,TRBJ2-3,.,TGTGCCAGCAGCTTAGCAGGGCCCAATACGCAGTATTTT,CASSLAGPNTQYF
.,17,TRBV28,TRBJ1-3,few,TGTGCCACCGGAGGGAGGGGGTTCAGAAGCTCTGGAAACACCATATATTTT,CATGGRGFRSSGNTIYF
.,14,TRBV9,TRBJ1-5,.,TGTGCCAGCAGCGTAGAGGGGAGCAATCAGCCCCAGCATTTT,CASSVEGSNQPQHF
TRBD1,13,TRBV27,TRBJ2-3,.,TGTGCCAGCAGTCTACAGGGGGCAGATACGCAGTATTTT,CASSLQGADTQYF
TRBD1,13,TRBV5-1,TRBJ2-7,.,TGCGCCAGCAGCCAGGGGGTTACCTACGAGCAGTACTTC,CASSQGVTYEQYF
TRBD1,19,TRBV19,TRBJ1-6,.,TGTGCCAGTAGCCGCCGGGACAGGGGCCCCGAGGGGACTTATTCACCCCTCCACTTT,CASSRRDRGPEGTYSPLHF
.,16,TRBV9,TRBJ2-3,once,TGTGCCAGCAGCGTCGTGGCAGGTGGGAGCACAGATACGCAGTATTTT,CASSVVAGGSTDTQYF
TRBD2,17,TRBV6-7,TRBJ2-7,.,TGTGCCAGCAGTTACGCCAGGGAGGCGGGGGGGTATTACGAGCAGTACTTC,CASSYAREAGGYYEQYF
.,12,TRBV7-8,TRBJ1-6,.,TGTGCCAGCAGCTTACAATATCCACCCCTCCACTTT,CASSLQYPPLHF
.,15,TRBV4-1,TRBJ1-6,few,TGCGCCAGCAGCTCCCGGGCCTTAGGATATTCACCCCTCCACTTT,CASSSRALGYSPLHF
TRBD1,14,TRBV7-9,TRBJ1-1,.,TGTGCCAGCAGCCCCAGTCGACAGGGGACGGAAGCTTTCTTT,CASSPSRQGTEAFF
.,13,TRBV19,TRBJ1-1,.,TGTGCCAGTAGTATTGATAGGGGCACTGAAGCTTTCTTT,CASSIDRGTEAFF
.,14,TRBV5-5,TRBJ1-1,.,TGTGCCAGCAGCTATCCCCTATGGGACACTGAAGCTTTCTTT,CASSYPLWDTEAFF
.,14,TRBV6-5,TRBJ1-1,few,TGTGCCAGCAGTTACAACAGGCGGAACACTGAAGCTTTCTTT,CASSYNRRNTEAFF
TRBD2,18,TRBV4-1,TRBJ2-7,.,TGCGCCAGCAGCCAACAAGGCGGGGATAGCGGGGTCCACTACGAGCAGTACTTC,CASSQQGGDSGVHYEQYF
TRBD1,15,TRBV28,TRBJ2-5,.,TGTGCCAGCAGTTCCTGGACAGGGGGCGATGAGACCCAGTACTTC,CASSSWTGGDETQYF
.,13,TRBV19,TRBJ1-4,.,TGTGCCAGTAGTCGAGAGGGGGGTGAAAAACTGTTTTTT,CASSREGGEKLFF
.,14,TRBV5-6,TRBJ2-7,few,TGTGCCAGCAGTCTTGGGACACCAAAGACAGAGCAGTACTTC,CASSLGTPKTEQYF
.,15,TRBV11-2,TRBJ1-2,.,TGTGCCAGCAGCTTATGGGGGAACGTTTACTATGGCTACACCTTC,CASSLWGNVYYGYTF
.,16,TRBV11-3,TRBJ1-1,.,TGTGCCAGCAGCTTAGATTCCGGCGTAATGAACACTGAAGCTTTCTTT,CASSLDSGVMNTEAFF
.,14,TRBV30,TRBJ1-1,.,TGTGCCTGGAGTGTTGGGACGGCGAACACTGAAGCTTTCTTT,CAWSVGTANTEAFF
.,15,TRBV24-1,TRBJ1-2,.,TGTGCCACCAGTGACCCCACGGAAGGGGCTTATGGCTACACCTTC,CATSDPTEGAYGYTF
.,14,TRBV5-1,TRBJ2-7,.,TGCGCCAGCGGCCCCGGGACTCCGTCCTACGAGCAGTACTTC,CASGPGTPSYEQYF
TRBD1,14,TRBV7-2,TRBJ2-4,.,TGTGCCAGCAGCCACCGGGACAGCAAAAACATTCAGTACTTC,CASSHRDSKNIQYF
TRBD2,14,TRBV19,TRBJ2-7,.,TGTGCCAGTAGTACCCTAGCGGGGGGCTACGAGCAGTACTTC,CASSTLAGGYEQYF
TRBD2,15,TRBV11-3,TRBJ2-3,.,TGTGCCAGCAGCCAGACTAGCGGGGGCACAGATACGCAGTATTTT,CASSQTSGGTDTQYF
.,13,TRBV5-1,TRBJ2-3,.,TGCGCCAGCAGCCTGGACAGTTCAGATACGCAGTATTTT,CASSLDSSDTQYF
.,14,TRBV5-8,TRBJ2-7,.,TGTGCCAGCAGCGTGGGACCGCTTCCCTACGAGCAGTACTTC,CASSVGPLPYEQYF
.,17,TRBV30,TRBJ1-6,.,TGTGCCTGGAGTTGGGTCGCGCGGGGAATTGTCGATTCACCCCTCCACTTT,CAWSWVARGIVDSPLHF
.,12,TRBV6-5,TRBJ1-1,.,TGTGCCAGCAGTTACTCGATAGGTGAAGCTTTCTTT,CASSYSIGEAFF
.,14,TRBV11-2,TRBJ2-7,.,TGTGCCAGCAGCTTAGGGCGGGGCGGTTACGAGCAGTACTTC,CASSLGRGGYEQYF
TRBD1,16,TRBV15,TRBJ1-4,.,TGTGCCACAACTTCCGGGACAGGGGGCTCTAATGAAAAACTGTTTTTT,CATTSGTGGSNEKLFF
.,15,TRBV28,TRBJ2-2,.,TGTGCCAGCAACGGACACCGAAGCGGCACCGGGGAGCTGTTTTTT,CASNGHRSGTGELFF
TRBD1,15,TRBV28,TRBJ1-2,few,TGTGCCAGCAGTTCACCGGGACAGAACTTCTATGGCTACACCTTC,CASSSPGQNFYGYTF
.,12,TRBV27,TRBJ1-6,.,TGTGCCAGCAGTTTATCCTCTTCACCCCTCCACTTT,CASSLSSSPLHF
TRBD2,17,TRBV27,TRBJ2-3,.,TGTGCCAGCAGTCCCGACCTGGGACTAGAAACCTCAGATACGCAGTATTTT,CASSPDLGLETSDTQYF